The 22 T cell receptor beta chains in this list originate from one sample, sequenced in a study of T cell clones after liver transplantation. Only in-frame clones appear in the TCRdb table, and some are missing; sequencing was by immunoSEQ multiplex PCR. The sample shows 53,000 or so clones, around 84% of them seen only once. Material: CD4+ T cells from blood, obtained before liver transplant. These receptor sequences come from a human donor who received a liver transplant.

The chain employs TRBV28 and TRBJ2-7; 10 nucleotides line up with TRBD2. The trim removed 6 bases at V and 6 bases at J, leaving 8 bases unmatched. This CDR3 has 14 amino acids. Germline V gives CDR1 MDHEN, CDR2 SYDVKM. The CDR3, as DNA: TGTGCCAGCAGCTCCCCTAGCGGGAGAGGCGAGCAGTACTTC. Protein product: CASSSPSGRGEQYF.

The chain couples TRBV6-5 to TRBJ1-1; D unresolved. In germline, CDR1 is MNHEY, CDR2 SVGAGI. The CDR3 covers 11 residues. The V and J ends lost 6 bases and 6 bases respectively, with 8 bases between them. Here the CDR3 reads CASRGWAEAFF. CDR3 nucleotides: TGTGCCAGCAGGGGGTGGGCTGAAGCTTTCTTT.

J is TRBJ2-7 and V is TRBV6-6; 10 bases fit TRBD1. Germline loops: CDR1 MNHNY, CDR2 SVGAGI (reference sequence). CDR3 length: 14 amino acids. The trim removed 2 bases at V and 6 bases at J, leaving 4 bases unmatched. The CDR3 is CASSYGTGVSEQYF. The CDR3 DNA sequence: TGTGCCAGCAGTTACGGGACAGGGGTTTCCGAGCAGTACTTC.

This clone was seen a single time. The CDR3 here is CSYGTGGWNEQFF. The CDR3 coding sequence is TGCAGCTACGGGACAGGGGGATGGAATGAGCAGTTCTTC. The V call is TRBV29-1, the J call TRBJ2-1; 11 positions agree with TRBD1. This CDR3 is 13 amino acids long. Germline loops: CDR1 SQVTM, CDR2 ANQGSEA. V lost 8 bases and J lost 7; bases outside the gene matches: 7.

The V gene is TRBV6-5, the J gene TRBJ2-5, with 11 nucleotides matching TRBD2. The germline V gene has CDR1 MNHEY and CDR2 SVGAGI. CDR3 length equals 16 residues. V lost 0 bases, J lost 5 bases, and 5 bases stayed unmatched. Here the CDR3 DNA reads TGTGCCAGCAGTTACTCGAGACTAGCGGGACTGGAGACCCAGTACTTC. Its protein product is CASSYSRLAGLETQYF.

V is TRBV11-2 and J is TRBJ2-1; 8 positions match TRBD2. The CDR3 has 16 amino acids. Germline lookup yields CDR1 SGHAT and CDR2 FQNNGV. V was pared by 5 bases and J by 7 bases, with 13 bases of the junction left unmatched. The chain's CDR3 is CASSSLAGPSTNEQFF. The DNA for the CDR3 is TGTGCCAGCAGCAGTTTAGCGGGACCCTCAACTAATGAGCAGTTCTTC. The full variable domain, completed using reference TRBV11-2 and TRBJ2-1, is EAGVAQSPRYKIIEKRQSVAFWCNPISGHATLYWYQQILGQGPKLLIQFQNNGVVDDSQLPKDRFSAERLKGVDSTLKIQPAKLEDSAVYLCASSSLAGPSTNEQFFGPGTRLTVL.

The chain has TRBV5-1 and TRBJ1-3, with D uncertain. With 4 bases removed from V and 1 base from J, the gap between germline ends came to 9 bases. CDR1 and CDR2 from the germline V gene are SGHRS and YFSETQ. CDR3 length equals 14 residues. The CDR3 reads CASSIFGSGNTIYF. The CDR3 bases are TGCGCCAGCAGCATTTTTGGTTCTGGAAACACCATATATTTT.

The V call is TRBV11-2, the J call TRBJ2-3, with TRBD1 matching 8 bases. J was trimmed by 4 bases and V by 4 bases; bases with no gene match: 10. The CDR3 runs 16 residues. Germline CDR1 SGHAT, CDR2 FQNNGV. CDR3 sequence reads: CASSSRDRTTSDTQYF. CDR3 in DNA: TGTGCCAGCAGCTCCAGGGACAGGACTACATCAGATACGCAGTATTTT.

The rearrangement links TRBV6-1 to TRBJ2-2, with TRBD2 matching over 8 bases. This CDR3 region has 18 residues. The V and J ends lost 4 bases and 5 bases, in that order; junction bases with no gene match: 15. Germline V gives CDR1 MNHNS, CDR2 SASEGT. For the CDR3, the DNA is TGTGCCAGCAGTGGGAATCGTTTCAGCGGGAGAGGGACCGGGGAGCTGTTTTTT. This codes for CASSGNRFSGRGTGELFF.

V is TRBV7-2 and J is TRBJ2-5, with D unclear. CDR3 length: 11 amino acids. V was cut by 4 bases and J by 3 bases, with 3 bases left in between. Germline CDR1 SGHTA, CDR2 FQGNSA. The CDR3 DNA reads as TGTGCCAGCAGCTACGAAGAGACCCAGTACTTC. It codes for CASSYEETQYF.

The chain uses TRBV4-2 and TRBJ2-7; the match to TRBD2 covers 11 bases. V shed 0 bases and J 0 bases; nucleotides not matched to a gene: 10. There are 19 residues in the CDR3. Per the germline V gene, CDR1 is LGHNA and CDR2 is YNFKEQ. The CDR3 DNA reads TGTGCCAGCAGCCAAGAAGAGGGATTAGCGGGAGGGACCTCCTACGAGCAGTACTTC. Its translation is CASSQEEGLAGGTSYEQYF.

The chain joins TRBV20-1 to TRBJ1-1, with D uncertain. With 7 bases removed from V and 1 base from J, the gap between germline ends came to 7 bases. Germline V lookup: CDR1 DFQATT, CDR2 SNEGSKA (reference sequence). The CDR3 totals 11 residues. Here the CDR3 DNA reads TGCAGTGGAACCGGGAACACTGAAGCTTTCTTT. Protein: CSGTGNTEAFF.

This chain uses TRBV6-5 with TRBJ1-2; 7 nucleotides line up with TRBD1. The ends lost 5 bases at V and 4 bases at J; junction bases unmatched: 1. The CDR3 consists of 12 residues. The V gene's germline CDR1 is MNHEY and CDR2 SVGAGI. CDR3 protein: CASSRDSYGYTF. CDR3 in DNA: TGTGCCAGCAGTCGGGACAGCTATGGCTACACCTTC.

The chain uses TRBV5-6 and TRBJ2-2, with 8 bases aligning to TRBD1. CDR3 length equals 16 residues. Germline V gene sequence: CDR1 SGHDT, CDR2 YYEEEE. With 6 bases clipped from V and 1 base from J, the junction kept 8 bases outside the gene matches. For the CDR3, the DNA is TGTGCCAGCACCCCGCGAACAGGGGGGAACACCGGGGAGCTGTTTTTT. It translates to CASTPRTGGNTGELFF.

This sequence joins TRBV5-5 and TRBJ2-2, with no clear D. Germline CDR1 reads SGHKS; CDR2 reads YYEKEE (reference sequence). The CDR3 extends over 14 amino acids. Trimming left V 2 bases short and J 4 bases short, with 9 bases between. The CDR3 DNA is TGTGCCAGCAGCTTTACACCTCTCACCGGGGAGCTGTTTTTT. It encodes CASSFTPLTGELFF.

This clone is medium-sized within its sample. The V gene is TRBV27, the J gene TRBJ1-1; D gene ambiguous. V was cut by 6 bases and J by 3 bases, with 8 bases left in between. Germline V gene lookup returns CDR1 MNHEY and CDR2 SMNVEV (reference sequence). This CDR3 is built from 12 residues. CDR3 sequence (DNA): TGTGCCAGCAGGGACCCCCACACTGAAGCTTTCTTT. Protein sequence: CASRDPHTEAFF.

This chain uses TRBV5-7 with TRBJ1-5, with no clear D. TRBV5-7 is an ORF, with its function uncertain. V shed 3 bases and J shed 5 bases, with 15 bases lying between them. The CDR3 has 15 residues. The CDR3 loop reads CASSCKDFFYQPQHF. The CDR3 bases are TGTGCCAGCAGCTGCAAGGATTTTTTTTATCAGCCCCAGCATTTT.

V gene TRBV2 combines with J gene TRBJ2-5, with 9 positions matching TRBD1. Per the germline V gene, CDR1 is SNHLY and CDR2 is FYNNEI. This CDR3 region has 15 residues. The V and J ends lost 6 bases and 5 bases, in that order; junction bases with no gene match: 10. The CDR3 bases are TGTGCCAGCAGAGGAAACAGGGGGCCGGAGGAGACCCAGTACTTC. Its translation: CASRGNRGPEETQYF.

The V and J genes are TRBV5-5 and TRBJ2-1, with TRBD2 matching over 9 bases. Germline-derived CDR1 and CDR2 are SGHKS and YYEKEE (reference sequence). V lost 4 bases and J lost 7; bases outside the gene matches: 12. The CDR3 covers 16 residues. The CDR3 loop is CASSLGAGLASNEQFF. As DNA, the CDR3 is TGTGCCAGCAGCCTGGGCGCGGGACTAGCCAGTAATGAGCAGTTCTTC.

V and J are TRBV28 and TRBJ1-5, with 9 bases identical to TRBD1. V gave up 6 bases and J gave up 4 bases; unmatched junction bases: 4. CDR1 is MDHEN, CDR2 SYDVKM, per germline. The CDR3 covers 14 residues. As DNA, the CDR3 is TGTGCCAGCAGACCCGACAGGGGGAATCAGCCCCAGCATTTT. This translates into CASRPDRGNQPQHF. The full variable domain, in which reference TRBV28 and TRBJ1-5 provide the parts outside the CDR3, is DVKVTQSSRYLVKRTGEKVFLECVQDMDHENMFWYRQDPGLGLRLIYFSYDVKMKEKGDIPEGYSVSREKKERFSLILESASTNQTSMYLCASRPDRGNQPQHFGDGTRLSIL.

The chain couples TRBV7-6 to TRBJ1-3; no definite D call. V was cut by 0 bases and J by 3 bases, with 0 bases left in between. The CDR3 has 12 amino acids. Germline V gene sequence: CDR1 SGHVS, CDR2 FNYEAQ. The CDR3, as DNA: TGTGCCAGCAGCTTAGCTGGAAACACCATATATTTT. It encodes CASSLAGNTIYF.

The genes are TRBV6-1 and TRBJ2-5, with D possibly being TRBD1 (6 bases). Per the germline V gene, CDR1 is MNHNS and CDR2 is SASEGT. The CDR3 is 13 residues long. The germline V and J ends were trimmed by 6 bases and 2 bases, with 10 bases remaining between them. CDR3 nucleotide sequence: TGTGCCAGCAGCTCACAGGGACAAGAGACCCAGTACTTC. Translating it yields CASSSQGQETQYF.